The rows below give T cell receptor beta chains drawn from one sample of a study of T cells after yellow fever vaccination. TCRdb re-called the 5' RACE reads through MiXCR, storing one row per CDR3 protein. This table holds under 600,000 distinct CDR3 sequences, about 13% found once. Sequencing used PBMCs, obtained on the day of the yellow fever booster vaccination. These receptors were obtained from a man aged 25 to 45 who received the YFV17D yellow fever vaccine. The CDR3 runs from the conserved cysteine through the conserved F or W. Fields, in order: clone size, J gene, V gene, D gene, CDR3 DNA, CDR3 protein. The D gene is left open where the match is weak. Part of the rows lack a size; the others show once, few, many or a class for expanded clones.

abundance: many
j_gene: TRBJ2-7
v_gene: TRBV5-1
d_gene: -
CDR3nt: TGCGCCAGCAGCTTACGGGAGCCCTCCTACGAGCAGTACTTC
CDR3aa: CASSLREPSYEQYF

abundance: many
j_gene: TRBJ2-2
v_gene: TRBV12-3/TRBV12-4
d_gene: -
CDR3nt: TGTGCCAGCAGTCCCGCGGAGGGCGGGGAGCTGTTTTTT
CDR3aa: CASSPAEGGELFF

abundance: -
j_gene: TRBJ1-2
v_gene: TRBV20-1
d_gene: TRBD1
CDR3nt: TGCAGTGCCAACCGGGACAGGGGGCGGTTCACCTTC
CDR3aa: CSANRDRGRFTF

abundance: -
j_gene: TRBJ2-3
v_gene: TRBV5-1
d_gene: TRBD2
CDR3nt: TGCGCCAGCAGCACCGTCGCCCTAGCGGGTCTCGGGGGTACGCAGTATTTT
CDR3aa: CASSTVALAGLGGTQYF

abundance: -
j_gene: TRBJ2-1
v_gene: TRBV5-6
d_gene: -
CDR3nt: TGTGCCAGCATGGAGGGAGACAATGAGCAGTTCTTC
CDR3aa: CASMEGDNEQFF

abundance: -
j_gene: TRBJ1-1
v_gene: TRBV30
d_gene: -
CDR3nt: TGTGCCTGGGGAACAGGACAGAACACTGAAGCTTTCTTT
CDR3aa: CAWGTGQNTEAFF

abundance: -
j_gene: TRBJ2-5
v_gene: TRBV4-1
d_gene: -
CDR3nt: TGCGCCAGCAGCCAAGCCCCAGGGTTCCAAGAGACCCAGTACTTC
CDR3aa: CASSQAPGFQETQYF

abundance: few
j_gene: TRBJ1-2
v_gene: TRBV30
d_gene: TRBD1
CDR3nt: TGTGCCTGGAGGCCCGGGACAGCCCACTTTGGCTACACCTTC
CDR3aa: CAWRPGTAHFGYTF

abundance: many
j_gene: TRBJ2-3
v_gene: TRBV7-9
d_gene: TRBD2
CDR3nt: TGTGCCAGCAGCACCCAGACTAGCGGGAGAACAGATACGCAGTATTTT
CDR3aa: CASSTQTSGRTDTQYF

abundance: -
j_gene: TRBJ1-1
v_gene: TRBV20-1
d_gene: -
CDR3nt: TGCAGTGCTAGAGATCGGGGAAGGGGGACTGAAGCTTTCTTT
CDR3aa: CSARDRGRGTEAFF

abundance: few
j_gene: TRBJ2-1
v_gene: TRBV20-1
d_gene: -
CDR3nt: TGCAGTGCTACCCGGGACCAAAATGAGCAGTTCTTC
CDR3aa: CSATRDQNEQFF

abundance: -
j_gene: TRBJ2-7
v_gene: TRBV7-9
d_gene: -
CDR3nt: TGTGCCAGCAGTTTAAGCCTTGACTCCTACGAGCAGTACTTC
CDR3aa: CASSLSLDSYEQYF

abundance: -
j_gene: TRBJ2-1
v_gene: TRBV29-1
d_gene: -
CDR3nt: TGCAGCCAGACCCCCCCGCCCTACAATGAGCAGTTCTTC
CDR3aa: CSQTPPPYNEQFF

abundance: few
j_gene: TRBJ2-2
v_gene: TRBV7-2
d_gene: -
CDR3nt: TGTGCCAGCAGCTTCTACGTCAGGGGTGGAACCGGGGAGCTGTTTTTT
CDR3aa: CASSFYVRGGTGELFF

abundance: -
j_gene: TRBJ2-5
v_gene: TRBV20-1
d_gene: TRBD2
CDR3nt: TGCGGCCGAGCGGGAAGGGTCCCGAAGGAGACCCAGTACTTC
CDR3aa: CGRAGRVPKETQYF

abundance: few
j_gene: TRBJ2-2
v_gene: TRBV29-1
d_gene: TRBD2
CDR3nt: TGCAGCGTCTCGACTAGCGGGAACACCGGGGAGCTGTTTTTT
CDR3aa: CSVSTSGNTGELFF

abundance: -
j_gene: TRBJ2-1
v_gene: TRBV18
d_gene: -
CDR3nt: TGTGCCAGCTCACCAAGCCCTACAAGATTCACCAGCTCCTACAATGAGCAGTTCTTC
CDR3aa: CASSPSPTRFTSSYNEQFF

abundance: few
j_gene: TRBJ2-2
v_gene: TRBV7-2
d_gene: TRBD2
CDR3nt: TGTGCCAGCAGCTTAATTCGGGGGGGCACCGGGGAGCTGTTTTTT
CDR3aa: CASSLIRGGTGELFF

abundance: -
j_gene: TRBJ2-3
v_gene: TRBV6-5
d_gene: TRBD2
CDR3nt: TGTGCCAGCAGTTACACTAGACTAGCGGGAGAGACAGATACGCAGTATTTT
CDR3aa: CASSYTRLAGETDTQYF

abundance: -
j_gene: TRBJ2-7
v_gene: TRBV5-1
d_gene: -
CDR3nt: TGCGCCAGCAGCTTGGAAGACACGCTTAGCTACGAGCAGTACTTC
CDR3aa: CASSLEDTLSYEQYF

abundance: few
j_gene: TRBJ2-2
v_gene: TRBV2
d_gene: -
CDR3nt: TGTGCCAGCAGTGAAGGGCACACGAACACCGGGGAGCTGTTTTTT
CDR3aa: CASSEGHTNTGELFF

abundance: once
j_gene: TRBJ2-1
v_gene: TRBV20-1
d_gene: -
CDR3nt: TGCAGTGCTAGCAAGGGACACCCCTCCTACAATGAGCAGTTCTTC
CDR3aa: CSASKGHPSYNEQFF

abundance: -
j_gene: TRBJ2-5
v_gene: TRBV29-1
d_gene: -
CDR3nt: TGCAGCGTTGAAGGACCAGGGCTCGAGACCCAGTACTTC
CDR3aa: CSVEGPGLETQYF

abundance: -
j_gene: TRBJ2-3
v_gene: TRBV7-2
d_gene: TRBD1
CDR3nt: TGTGCCAGCAGCTCCACCTCCGGGACAGGGGCAGATACGCAGTATTTT
CDR3aa: CASSSTSGTGADTQYF

abundance: -
j_gene: TRBJ2-1
v_gene: TRBV19
d_gene: -
CDR3nt: TGTGCCAGTAGTCAACAACGGGTTTACAATGAGCAGTTCTTC
CDR3aa: CASSQQRVYNEQFF

abundance: -
j_gene: TRBJ2-7
v_gene: TRBV20-1
d_gene: TRBD2
CDR3nt: TGCAGTGCTAGACTAGCGGGAGCCCCTACCGAGCAGTACTTC
CDR3aa: CSARLAGAPTEQYF

abundance: -
j_gene: TRBJ2-7
v_gene: TRBV7-3
d_gene: TRBD2
CDR3nt: TGTGCCAGCAGCTTTACCGGGACTAGCGGGGTTAGCTCCTACGAGCAGTACTTC
CDR3aa: CASSFTGTSGVSSYEQYF

abundance: -
j_gene: TRBJ1-5
v_gene: TRBV5-4
d_gene: -
CDR3nt: TGTGCCAGCAGCTTGAAGGAGTTCCTTCTAGAGGGTTATAGCAATCAGCCCCAGCATTTT
CDR3aa: CASSLKEFLLEGYSNQPQHF

abundance: -
j_gene: TRBJ2-7
v_gene: TRBV4-2
d_gene: TRBD2
CDR3nt: TGTGCCAGCAGCCGTAGCGGGGCCAGCTCCTACGAGCAGTACTTC
CDR3aa: CASSRSGASSYEQYF

abundance: -
j_gene: TRBJ2-5
v_gene: TRBV28
d_gene: -
CDR3nt: TGTGCCAGCAGTCTGATACAGGGCATTAAGACCCAGTACTTC
CDR3aa: CASSLIQGIKTQYF

abundance: -
j_gene: TRBJ2-1
v_gene: TRBV20-1
d_gene: TRBD2
CDR3nt: TGCAGTGCTAGGGAAACTAGCGGGAGCGGCAATGAGCAGTTCTTC
CDR3aa: CSARETSGSGNEQFF

abundance: -
j_gene: TRBJ2-1
v_gene: TRBV24-1
d_gene: -
CDR3nt: TGTGCCACCAGTGATTTGTCCGGGAAGGCTGAGCAGTTCTTC
CDR3aa: CATSDLSGKAEQFF

abundance: many
j_gene: TRBJ2-1
v_gene: TRBV7-2
d_gene: -
CDR3nt: TGTGCCAGCAGCCAGGGGCTAGTGCAGTTCTTC
CDR3aa: CASSQGLVQFF

abundance: -
j_gene: TRBJ2-2
v_gene: TRBV7-6
d_gene: -
CDR3nt: TGTGCCAGCAGCCTACAGATGACAGGAGCCGGGGAGCTGTTTTTT
CDR3aa: CASSLQMTGAGELFF

abundance: many
j_gene: TRBJ2-3
v_gene: TRBV5-5
d_gene: TRBD2
CDR3nt: TGTGCCAGCAGCTCTCTAGCGGGATGGGCAGATACGCAGTATTTT
CDR3aa: CASSSLAGWADTQYF

abundance: -
j_gene: TRBJ1-1
v_gene: TRBV5-1
d_gene: -
CDR3nt: TGCGCCAGCAGCTCGGCGGGGATGAACACTGAAGCTTTCTTT
CDR3aa: CASSSAGMNTEAFF

abundance: -
j_gene: TRBJ2-7
v_gene: TRBV20-1
d_gene: TRBD2
CDR3nt: TGCAGTGCTAGTTCCACTGGCGGGAGGGCCAGGTACGAGCAGTACTTC
CDR3aa: CSASSTGGRARYEQYF

abundance: -
j_gene: TRBJ2-1
v_gene: TRBV20-1
d_gene: TRBD2
CDR3nt: TGCAGTGCTAGACTTCCAACTAGCGGGATTTCCTACAATGAGCAGTTCTTC
CDR3aa: CSARLPTSGISYNEQFF

abundance: few
j_gene: TRBJ2-1
v_gene: TRBV20-1
d_gene: -
CDR3nt: TGCAGTGCTAGAAGGGGTAGCGCGACTAGTGGGGATGAGCAGTTCTTC
CDR3aa: CSARRGSATSGDEQFF

abundance: few
j_gene: TRBJ2-1
v_gene: TRBV7-2
d_gene: TRBD2
CDR3nt: TGTGCCAGCAGACCTCCTAGCGGGCAGCAGTTCTTC
CDR3aa: CASRPPSGQQFF

abundance: -
j_gene: TRBJ2-4
v_gene: TRBV27
d_gene: -
CDR3nt: TGTGCCAGCAGACCAGGGGTGGAAAACATTCAGTACTTC
CDR3aa: CASRPGVENIQYF

abundance: -
j_gene: TRBJ2-1
v_gene: TRBV7-3
d_gene: -
CDR3nt: TGTGCCAGCAGCCTCGGGTCTAGTCGGGGCAATGAGCAGTTCTTC
CDR3aa: CASSLGSSRGNEQFF

abundance: few
j_gene: TRBJ2-6
v_gene: TRBV20-1
d_gene: TRBD2
CDR3nt: TGCAGTGCTAGAGGTAGCGGGGCTCTGGCGGCCAACGTCCTGACTTTC
CDR3aa: CSARGSGALAANVLTF

abundance: many
j_gene: TRBJ1-3
v_gene: TRBV25-1
d_gene: TRBD1
CDR3nt: TGTGCCAGCAGTGAATCCAGGGGGACAGTCGGAAACACCATATATTTT
CDR3aa: CASSESRGTVGNTIYF

abundance: -
j_gene: TRBJ2-5
v_gene: TRBV20-1
d_gene: TRBD2
CDR3nt: TGCAGTGCTAGAGCAACGGGAGGGGCTAACCAAGAGACCCAGTACTTC
CDR3aa: CSARATGGANQETQYF

abundance: -
j_gene: TRBJ2-7
v_gene: TRBV11-2
d_gene: TRBD2
CDR3nt: TGTGCCAGCAGCTTCGGGACTAGCGGAACCTACGAGCAGTACTTC
CDR3aa: CASSFGTSGTYEQYF

abundance: many
j_gene: TRBJ2-2
v_gene: TRBV20-1
d_gene: -
CDR3nt: TGCAGTGCTAGCGGGAGCACCAACACCGGGGAGCTGTTTTTT
CDR3aa: CSASGSTNTGELFF

abundance: -
j_gene: TRBJ2-1
v_gene: TRBV10-3
d_gene: TRBD1
CDR3nt: TGTGCCACTGGACAGGGAGGACCCTACAATGAGCAGTTCTTC
CDR3aa: CATGQGGPYNEQFF

abundance: many
j_gene: TRBJ2-4
v_gene: TRBV20-1
d_gene: TRBD2
CDR3nt: TGCAGTGCCCTACGGCGCGGGAGGACAAATTACATTCAGTACTTC
CDR3aa: CSALRRGRTNYIQYF

abundance: few
j_gene: TRBJ2-3
v_gene: TRBV7-2
d_gene: TRBD2
CDR3nt: TGTGCCAGCAGCTTAGCCGGGCGGGAGGATACGCAGTATTTT
CDR3aa: CASSLAGREDTQYF